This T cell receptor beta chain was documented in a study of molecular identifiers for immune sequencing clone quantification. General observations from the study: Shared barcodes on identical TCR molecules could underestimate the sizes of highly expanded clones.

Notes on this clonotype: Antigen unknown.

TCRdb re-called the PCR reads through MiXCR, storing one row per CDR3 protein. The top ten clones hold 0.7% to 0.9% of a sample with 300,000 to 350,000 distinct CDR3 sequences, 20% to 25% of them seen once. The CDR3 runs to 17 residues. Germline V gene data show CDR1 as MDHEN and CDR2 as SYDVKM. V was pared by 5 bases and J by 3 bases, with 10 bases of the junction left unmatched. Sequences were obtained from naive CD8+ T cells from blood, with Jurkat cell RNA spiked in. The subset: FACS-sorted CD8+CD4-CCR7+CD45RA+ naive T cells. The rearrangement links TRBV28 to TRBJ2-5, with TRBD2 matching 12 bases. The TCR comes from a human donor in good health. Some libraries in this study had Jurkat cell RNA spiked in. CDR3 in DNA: TGTGCCAGCAGTCTTATCAGCCTAGCGGGAGGGGAAGAGACCCAGTACTTC. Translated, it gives CASSLISLAGGEETQYF.